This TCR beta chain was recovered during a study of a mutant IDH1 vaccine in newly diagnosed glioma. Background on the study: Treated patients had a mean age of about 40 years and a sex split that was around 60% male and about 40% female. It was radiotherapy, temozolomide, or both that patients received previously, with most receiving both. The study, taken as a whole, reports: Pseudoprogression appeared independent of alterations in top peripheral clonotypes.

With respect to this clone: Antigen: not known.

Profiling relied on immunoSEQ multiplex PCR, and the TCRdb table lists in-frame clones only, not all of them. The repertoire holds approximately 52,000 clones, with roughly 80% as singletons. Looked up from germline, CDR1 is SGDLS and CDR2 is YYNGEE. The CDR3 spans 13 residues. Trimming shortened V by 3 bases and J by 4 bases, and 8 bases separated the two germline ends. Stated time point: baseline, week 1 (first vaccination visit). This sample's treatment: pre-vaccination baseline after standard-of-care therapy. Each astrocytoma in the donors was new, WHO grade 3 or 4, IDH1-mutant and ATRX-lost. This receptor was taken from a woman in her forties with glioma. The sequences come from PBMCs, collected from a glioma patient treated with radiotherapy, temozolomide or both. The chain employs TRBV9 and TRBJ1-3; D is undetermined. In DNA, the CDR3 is TGTGCCAGCAGCGCGGGTCGGGGAAACACCATATATTTT. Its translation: CASSAGRGNTIYF. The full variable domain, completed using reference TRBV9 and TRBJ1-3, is DSGVTQTPKHLITATGQRVTLRCSPRSGDLSVYWYQQSLDQGLQFLIQYYNGEERAKGNILERFSAQQFPDLHSELNLSSLELGDSALYFCASSAGRGNTIYFGEGSWLTVV.